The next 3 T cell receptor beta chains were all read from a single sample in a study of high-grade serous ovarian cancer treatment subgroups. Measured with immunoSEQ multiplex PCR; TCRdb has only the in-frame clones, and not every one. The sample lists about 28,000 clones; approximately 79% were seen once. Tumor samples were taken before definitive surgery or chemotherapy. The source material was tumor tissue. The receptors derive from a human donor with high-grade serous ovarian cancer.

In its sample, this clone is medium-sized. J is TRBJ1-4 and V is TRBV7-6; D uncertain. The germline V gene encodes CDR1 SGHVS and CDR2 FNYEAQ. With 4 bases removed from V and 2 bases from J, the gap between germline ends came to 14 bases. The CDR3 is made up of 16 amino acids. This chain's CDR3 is CASSSGDGGTNEKLFF. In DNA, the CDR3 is TGTGCCAGCAGCTCCGGCGACGGAGGGACTAATGAAAAACTGTTTTTT.

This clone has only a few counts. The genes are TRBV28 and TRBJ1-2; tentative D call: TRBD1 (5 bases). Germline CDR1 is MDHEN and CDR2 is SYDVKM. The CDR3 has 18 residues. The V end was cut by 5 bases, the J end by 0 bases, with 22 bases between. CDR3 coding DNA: TGTGCCAGCAGTCCTGGCGGGACTGCACACCAAGCTAACTATGGCTACACCTTC. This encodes CASSPGGTAHQANYGYTF.

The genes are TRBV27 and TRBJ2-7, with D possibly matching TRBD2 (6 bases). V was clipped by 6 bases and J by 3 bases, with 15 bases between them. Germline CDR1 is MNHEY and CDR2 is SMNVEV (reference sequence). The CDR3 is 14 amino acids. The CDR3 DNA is TGTGCCAGCAGGCTCTCAATGGGGGGCTACGAGCAGTACTTC. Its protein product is CASRLSMGGYEQYF.